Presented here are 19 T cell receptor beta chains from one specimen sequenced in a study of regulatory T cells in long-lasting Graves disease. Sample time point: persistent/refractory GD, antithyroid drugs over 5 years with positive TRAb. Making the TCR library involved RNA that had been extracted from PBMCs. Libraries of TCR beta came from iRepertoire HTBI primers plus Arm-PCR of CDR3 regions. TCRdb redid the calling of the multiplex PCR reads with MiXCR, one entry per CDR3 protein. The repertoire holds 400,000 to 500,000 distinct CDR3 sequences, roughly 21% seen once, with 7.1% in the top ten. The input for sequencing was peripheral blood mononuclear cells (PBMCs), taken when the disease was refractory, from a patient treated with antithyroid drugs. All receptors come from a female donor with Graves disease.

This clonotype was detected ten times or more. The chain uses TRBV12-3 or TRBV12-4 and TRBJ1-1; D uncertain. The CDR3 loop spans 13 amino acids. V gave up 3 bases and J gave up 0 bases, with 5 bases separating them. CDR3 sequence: CASSFNMNTEAFF. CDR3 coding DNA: TGTGCCAGCAGTTTTAACATGAACACTGAAGCTTTCTTT.

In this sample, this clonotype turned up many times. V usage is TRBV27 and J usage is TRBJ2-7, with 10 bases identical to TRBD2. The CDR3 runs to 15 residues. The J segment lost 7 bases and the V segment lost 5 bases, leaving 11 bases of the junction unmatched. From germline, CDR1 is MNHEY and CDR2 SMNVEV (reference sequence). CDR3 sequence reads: CASSPQLAGTWEQYF. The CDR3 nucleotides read TGTGCCAGCAGTCCCCAACTAGCGGGAACCTGGGAGCAGTACTTC.

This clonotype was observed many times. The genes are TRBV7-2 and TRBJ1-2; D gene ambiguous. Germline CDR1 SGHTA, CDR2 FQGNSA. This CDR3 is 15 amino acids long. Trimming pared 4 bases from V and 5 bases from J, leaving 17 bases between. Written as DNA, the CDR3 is TGTGCCAGCAGCTCCGCGTGGCAGGCTCTATATGGCTACACCTTC. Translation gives CASSSAWQALYGYTF.

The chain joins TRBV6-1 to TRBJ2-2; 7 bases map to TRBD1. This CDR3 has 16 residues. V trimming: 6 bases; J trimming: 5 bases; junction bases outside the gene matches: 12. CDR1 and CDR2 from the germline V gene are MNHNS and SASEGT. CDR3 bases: TGTGCCAGCAGCAAAATCACAGGGGCACGGACCGGGGAGCTGTTTTTT. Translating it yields CASSKITGARTGELFF.

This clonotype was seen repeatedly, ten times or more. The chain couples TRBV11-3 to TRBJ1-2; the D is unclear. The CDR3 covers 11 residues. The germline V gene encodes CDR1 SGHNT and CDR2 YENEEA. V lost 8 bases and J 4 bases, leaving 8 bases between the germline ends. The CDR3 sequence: CASPESYGYTF. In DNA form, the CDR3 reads TGTGCCAGCCCCGAGAGCTATGGCTACACCTTC. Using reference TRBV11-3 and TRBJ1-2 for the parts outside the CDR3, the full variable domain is EAGVVQSPRYKIIEKKQPVAFWCNPISGHNTLYWYLQNLGQGPELLIRYENEEAVDDSQLPKDRFSAERLKGVDSTLKIQPAELGDSAVYLCASPESYGYTFGSGTRLTVV.

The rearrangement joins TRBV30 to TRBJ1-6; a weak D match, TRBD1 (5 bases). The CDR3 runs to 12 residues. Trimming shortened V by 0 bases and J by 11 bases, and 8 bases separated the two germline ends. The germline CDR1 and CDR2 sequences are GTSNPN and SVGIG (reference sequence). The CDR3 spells CAWSVVGAPLHF. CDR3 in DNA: TGTGCCTGGAGTGTAGTGGGGGCACCCCTCCACTTT.

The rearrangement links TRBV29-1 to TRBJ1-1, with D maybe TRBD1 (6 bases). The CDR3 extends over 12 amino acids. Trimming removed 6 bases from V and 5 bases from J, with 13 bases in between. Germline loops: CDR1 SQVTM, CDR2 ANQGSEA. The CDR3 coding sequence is TGCAGCGTCCGAACAGGGACAACTGAAGCTTTCTTT. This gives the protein CSVRTGTTEAFF.

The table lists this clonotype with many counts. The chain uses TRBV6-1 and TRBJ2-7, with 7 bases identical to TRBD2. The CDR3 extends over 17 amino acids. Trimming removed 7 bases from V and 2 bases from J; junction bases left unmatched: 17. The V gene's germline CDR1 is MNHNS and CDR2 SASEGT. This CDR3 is CASIEIAGLAAPYEQYF. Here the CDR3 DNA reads TGTGCCAGCATCGAGATCGCGGGTCTAGCGGCTCCCTACGAGCAGTACTTC.

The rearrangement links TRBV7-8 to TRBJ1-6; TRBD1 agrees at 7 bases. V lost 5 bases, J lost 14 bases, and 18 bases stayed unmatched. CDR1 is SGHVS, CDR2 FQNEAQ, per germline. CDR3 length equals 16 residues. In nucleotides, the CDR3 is TGTGCCAGCAGCGTAGAAAGGGGGCCCCCGAATTCGGCCCTCCACTTT. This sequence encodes CASSVERGPPNSALHF.

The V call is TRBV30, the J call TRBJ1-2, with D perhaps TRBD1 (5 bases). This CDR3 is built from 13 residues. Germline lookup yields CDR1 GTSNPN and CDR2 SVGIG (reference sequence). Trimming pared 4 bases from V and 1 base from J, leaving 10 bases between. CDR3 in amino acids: CAWTAGGNYGYTF. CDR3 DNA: TGTGCCTGGACGGCGGGGGGTAACTATGGCTACACCTTC.

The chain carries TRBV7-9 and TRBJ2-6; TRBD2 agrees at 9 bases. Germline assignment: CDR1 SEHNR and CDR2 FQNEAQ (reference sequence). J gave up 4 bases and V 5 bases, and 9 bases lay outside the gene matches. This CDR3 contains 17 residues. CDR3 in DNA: TGTGCCAGCAGCCAAATAAGCGGGGGGACCGGGGCCAACGTCCTGACTTTC. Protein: CASSQISGGTGANVLTF. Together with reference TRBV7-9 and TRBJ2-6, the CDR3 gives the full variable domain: DTGVSQNPRHKITKRGQNVTFRCDPISEHNRLYWYRQTLGQGPEFLTYFQNEAQLEKSRLLSDRFSAERPKGSFSTLEIQRTEQGDSAMYLCASSQISGGTGANVLTFGAGSRLTVL.

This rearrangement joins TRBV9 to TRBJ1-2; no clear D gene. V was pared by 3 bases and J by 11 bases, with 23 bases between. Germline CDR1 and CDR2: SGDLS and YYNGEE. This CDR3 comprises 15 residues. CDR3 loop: CASSALKAAGGEYTF. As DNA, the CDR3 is TGTGCCAGCAGCGCACTAAAGGCCGCTGGTGGGGAATACACCTTC.

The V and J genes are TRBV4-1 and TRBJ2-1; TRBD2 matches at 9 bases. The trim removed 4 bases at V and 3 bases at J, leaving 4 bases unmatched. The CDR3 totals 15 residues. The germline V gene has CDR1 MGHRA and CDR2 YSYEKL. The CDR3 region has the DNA TGCGCCAGCAGCCTAGCGGGAGTCTTCTACAATGAGCAGTTCTTC. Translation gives CASSLAGVFYNEQFF.

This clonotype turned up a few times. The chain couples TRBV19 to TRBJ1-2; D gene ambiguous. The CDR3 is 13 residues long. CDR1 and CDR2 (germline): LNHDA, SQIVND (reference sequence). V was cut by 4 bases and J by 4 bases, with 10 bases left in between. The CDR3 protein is CASSTYRFYGYTF. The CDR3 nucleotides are TGTGCCAGTAGTACATACAGATTCTATGGCTACACCTTC.

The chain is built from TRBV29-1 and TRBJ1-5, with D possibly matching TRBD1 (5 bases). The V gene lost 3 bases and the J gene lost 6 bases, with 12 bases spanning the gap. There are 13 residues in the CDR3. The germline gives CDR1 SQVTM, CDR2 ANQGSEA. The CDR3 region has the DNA TGCAGCGTTGATCTGGGGGGAAGTCAGCCCCAGCATTTT. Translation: CSVDLGGSQPQHF. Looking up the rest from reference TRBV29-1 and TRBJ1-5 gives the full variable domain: SAVISQKPSRDICQRGTSLTIQCQVDSQVTMMFWYRQQPGQSLTLIATANQGSEATYESGFVIDKFPISRPNLTFSTLTVSNMSPEDSSIYLCSVDLGGSQPQHFGDGTRLSIL.

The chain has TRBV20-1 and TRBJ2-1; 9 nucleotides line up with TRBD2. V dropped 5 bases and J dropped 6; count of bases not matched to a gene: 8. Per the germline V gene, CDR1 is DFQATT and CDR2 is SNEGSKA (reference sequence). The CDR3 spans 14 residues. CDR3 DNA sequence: TGCAGTGCTCCGTTAGCGGGAGTTGGCAATGAGCAGTTCTTC. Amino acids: CSAPLAGVGNEQFF.

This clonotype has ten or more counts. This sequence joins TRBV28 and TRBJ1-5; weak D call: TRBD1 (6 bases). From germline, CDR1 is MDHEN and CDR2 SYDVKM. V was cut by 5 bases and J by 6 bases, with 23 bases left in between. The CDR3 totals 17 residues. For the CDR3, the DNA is TGTGCCAGCAGTCCGACCGGGACAACCCGTCGTGGTCAGCCCCAGCATTTT. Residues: CASSPTGTTRRGQPQHF.

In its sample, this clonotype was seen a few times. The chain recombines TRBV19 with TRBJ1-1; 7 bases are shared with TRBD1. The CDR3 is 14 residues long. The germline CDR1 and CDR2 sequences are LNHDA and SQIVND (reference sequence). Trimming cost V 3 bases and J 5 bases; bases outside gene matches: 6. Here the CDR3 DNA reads TGTGCCAGTAGTATCGACAGGGAAAGGACTGAAGCTTTCTTT. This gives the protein CASSIDRERTEAFF.

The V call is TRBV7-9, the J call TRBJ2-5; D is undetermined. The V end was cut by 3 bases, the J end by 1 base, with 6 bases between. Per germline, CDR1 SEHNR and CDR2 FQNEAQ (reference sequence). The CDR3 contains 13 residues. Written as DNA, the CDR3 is TGTGCCAGCAGCTTTCGGATCCAAGAGACCCAGTACTTC. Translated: CASSFRIQETQYF.